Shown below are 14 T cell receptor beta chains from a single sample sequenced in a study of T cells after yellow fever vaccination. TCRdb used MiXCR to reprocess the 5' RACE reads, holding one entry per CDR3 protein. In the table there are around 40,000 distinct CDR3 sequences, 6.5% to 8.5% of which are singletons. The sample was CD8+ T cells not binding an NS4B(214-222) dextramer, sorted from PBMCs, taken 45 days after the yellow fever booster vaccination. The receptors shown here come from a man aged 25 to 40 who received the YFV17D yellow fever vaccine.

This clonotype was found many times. The CDR3 loop is CASSLVSSGTGFTGELFF. DNA for the CDR3: TGTGCCAGCAGCTTAGTTTCTTCTGGGACTGGTTTTACCGGGGAGCTGTTTTTT. The chain carries TRBV11-1 and TRBJ2-2; a weak D match, TRBD2 (6 bases). From germline, CDR1 is SGHAT and CDR2 FQDESV (reference sequence). The V end was cut by 1 base, the J end by 5 bases, with 20 bases between. The CDR3 is 18 residues long.

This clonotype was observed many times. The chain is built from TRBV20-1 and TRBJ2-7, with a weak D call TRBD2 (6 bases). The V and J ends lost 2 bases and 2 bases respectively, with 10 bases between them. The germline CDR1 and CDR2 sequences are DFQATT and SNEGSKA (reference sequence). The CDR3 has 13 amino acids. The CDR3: CSARPGRPYEQYF. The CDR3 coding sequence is TGCAGTGCTAGACCCGGGAGACCCTACGAGCAGTACTTC.

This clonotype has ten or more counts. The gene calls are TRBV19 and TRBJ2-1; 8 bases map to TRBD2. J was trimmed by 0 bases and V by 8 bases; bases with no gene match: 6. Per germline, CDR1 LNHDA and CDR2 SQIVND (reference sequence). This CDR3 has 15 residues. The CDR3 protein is CASGLASSSYNEQFF. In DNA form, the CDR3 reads TGTGCCAGTGGACTAGCATCGAGCTCCTACAATGAGCAGTTCTTC.

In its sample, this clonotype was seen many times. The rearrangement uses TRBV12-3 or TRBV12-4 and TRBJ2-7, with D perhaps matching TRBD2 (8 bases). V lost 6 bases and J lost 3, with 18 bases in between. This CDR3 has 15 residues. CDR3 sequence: CASSRGASGYYEQYF. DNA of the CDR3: TGTGCCAGCAGCAGGGGGGCTAGCGGGTACTACGAGCAGTACTTC.

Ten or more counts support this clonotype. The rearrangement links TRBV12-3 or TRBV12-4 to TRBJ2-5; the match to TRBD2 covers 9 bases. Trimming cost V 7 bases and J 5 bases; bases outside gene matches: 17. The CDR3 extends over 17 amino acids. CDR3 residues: CASTSTLGGRAWETQYF. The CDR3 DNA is TGTGCCAGCACCTCAACCCTTGGCGGGAGGGCCTGGGAGACCCAGTACTTC.

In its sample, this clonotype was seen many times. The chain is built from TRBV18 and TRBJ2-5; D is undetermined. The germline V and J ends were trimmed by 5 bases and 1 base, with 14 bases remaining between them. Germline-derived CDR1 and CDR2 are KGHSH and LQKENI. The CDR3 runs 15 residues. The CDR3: CASSAQIGGQETQYF. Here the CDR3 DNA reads TGTGCCAGCTCAGCTCAAATCGGTGGCCAAGAGACCCAGTACTTC. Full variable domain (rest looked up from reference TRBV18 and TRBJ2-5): NAGVMQNPRHLVRRRGQEARLRCSPMKGHSHVYWYRQLPEEGLKFMVYLQKENIIDESGMPKERFSAEFPKEGPSILRIQQVVRGDSAAYFCASSAQIGGQETQYFGPGTRLLVL.

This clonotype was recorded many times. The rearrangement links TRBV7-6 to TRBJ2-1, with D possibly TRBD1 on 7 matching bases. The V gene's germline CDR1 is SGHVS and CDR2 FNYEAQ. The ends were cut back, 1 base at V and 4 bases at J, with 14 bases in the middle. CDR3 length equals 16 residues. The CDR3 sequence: CASSLVGGDSYNEQFF. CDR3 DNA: TGTGCCAGCAGCTTAGTGGGCGGGGACAGTTACAATGAGCAGTTCTTC.

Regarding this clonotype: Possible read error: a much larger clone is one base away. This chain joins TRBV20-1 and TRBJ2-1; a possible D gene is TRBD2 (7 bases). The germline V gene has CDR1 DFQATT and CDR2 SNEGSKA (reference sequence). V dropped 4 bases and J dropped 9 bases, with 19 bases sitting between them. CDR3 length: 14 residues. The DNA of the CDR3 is TGCAGTGCTAACCAAGGGGGGGCAGCGTGTGAGCAGTTCTTC. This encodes CSANQGGAACEQFF.

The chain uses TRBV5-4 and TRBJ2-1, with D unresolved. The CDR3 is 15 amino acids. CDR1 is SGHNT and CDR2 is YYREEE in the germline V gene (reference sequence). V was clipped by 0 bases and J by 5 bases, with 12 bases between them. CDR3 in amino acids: CASSLVAETHNEQFF. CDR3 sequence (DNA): TGTGCCAGCAGCTTGGTGGCGGAAACCCACAATGAGCAGTTCTTC.

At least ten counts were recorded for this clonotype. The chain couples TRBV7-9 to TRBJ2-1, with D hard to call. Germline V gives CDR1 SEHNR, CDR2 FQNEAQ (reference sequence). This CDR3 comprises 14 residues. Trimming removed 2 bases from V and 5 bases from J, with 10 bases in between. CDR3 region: CASSLFSLNNEQFF. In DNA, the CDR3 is TGTGCCAGCAGCTTATTTAGCTTAAACAATGAGCAGTTCTTC.

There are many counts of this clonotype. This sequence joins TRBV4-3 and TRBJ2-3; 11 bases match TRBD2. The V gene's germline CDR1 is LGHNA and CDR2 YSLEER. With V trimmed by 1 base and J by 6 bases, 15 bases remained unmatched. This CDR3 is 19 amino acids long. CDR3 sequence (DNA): TGCGCCAGCAGCCAAGCTAGCGGGAGGCTCGACGAGGTAGGGGATACGCAGTATTTT. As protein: CASSQASGRLDEVGDTQYF.

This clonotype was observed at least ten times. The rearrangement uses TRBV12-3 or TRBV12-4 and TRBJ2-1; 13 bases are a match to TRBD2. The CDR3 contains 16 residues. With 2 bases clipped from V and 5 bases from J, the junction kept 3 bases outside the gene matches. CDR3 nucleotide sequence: TGTGCCAGCAGTTTAAGAGGGACTAGCGGGGACAATGAGCAGTTCTTC. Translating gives CASSLRGTSGDNEQFF.

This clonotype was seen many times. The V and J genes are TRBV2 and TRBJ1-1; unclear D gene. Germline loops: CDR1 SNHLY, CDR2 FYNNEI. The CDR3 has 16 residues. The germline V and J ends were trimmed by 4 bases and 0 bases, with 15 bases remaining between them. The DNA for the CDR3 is TGTGCCAGCAGTGTAACATCCGCCAAGATGAACACTGAAGCTTTCTTT. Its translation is CASSVTSAKMNTEAFF.

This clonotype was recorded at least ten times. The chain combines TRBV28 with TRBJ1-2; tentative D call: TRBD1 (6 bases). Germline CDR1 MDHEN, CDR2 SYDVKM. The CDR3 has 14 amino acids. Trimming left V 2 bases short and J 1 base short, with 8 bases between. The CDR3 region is CASSLLGHNYGYTF. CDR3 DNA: TGTGCCAGCAGTTTACTGGGACATAACTATGGCTACACCTTC.